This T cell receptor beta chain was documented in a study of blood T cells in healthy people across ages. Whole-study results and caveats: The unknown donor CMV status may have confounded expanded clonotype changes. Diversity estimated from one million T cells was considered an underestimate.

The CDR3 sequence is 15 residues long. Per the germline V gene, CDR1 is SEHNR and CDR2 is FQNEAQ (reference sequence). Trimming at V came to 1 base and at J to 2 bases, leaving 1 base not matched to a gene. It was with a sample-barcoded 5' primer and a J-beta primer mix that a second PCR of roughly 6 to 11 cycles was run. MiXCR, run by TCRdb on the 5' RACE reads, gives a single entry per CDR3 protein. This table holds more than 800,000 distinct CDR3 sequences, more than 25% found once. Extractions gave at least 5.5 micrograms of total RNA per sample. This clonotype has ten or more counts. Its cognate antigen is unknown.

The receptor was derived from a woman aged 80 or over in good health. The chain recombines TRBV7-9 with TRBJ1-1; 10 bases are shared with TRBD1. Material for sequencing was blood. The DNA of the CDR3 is TGTGCCAGCAGCTTAGGGACAGGGGGTAACACTGAAGCTTTCTTT. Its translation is CASSLGTGGNTEAFF.